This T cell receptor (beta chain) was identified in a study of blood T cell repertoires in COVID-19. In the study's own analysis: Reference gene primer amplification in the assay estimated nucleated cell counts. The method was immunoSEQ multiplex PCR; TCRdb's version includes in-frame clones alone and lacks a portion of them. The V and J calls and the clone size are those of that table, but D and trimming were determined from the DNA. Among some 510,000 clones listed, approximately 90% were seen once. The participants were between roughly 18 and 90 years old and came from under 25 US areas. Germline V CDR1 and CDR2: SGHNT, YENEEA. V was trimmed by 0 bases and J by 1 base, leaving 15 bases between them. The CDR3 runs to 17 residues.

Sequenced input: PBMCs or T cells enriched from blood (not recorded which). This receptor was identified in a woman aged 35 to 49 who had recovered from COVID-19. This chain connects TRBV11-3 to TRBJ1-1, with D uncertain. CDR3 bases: TGTGCCAGCAGCTTAGATAGCTTCGGAGGCCCGAACACTGAAGCTTTCTTT. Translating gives CASSLDSFGGPNTEAFF.